The 7 T cell receptor beta chains below were found in one sample sequenced in a study of vaccination and CD4 T cells after COVID-19. TCRdb re-called the PCR reads through MiXCR, storing one row per CDR3 protein. Altogether over 15,000 distinct CDR3 sequences are present, about 70% being singletons, with the ten largest covering 1% to 1.3%. The sample consisted of CD4+ T cells from blood, taken after SARS-CoV-2 vaccination. Receptor source: a human donor who had recovered from COVID-19.

The rearrangement uses TRBV7-2 and TRBJ2-3, with a possible D match to TRBD1 (6 bases). Trimming left V 2 bases short and J 4 bases short, with 10 bases between. The CDR3 spans 14 residues. The germline V gene has CDR1 SGHTA and CDR2 FQGNSA. CDR3 region: CASSLQGMADTQYF. The CDR3 nucleotides read TGTGCCAGCAGCTTACAGGGGATGGCAGATACGCAGTATTTT. Complete variable domain (other parts from reference TRBV7-2 and TRBJ2-3): GAGVSQSPSNKVTEKGKDVELRCDPISGHTALYWYRQSLGQGLEFLIYFQGNSAPDKSGLPSDRFSAERTGGSVSTLTIQRTQQEDSAVYLCASSLQGMADTQYFGPGTRLTVL.

Points on this clonotype: The DNA is left out, because the CDR3 cannot be placed on it with certainty; the CDR3 is given as TCRdb lists it. This chain connects TRBV7-5 to TRBJ1-4; TRBD1, as called in the table, went unchecked against the DNA. TRBV7-5 is marked as a pseudogene. The CDR3 is 17 amino acids long, termini counted. This CDR3 reads CISVPEAPPGYHEKLFF.

V usage is TRBV4-2 and J usage is TRBJ2-4; TRBD2 matches at 15 bases. The CDR3 is 16 residues long. The V segment lost 4 bases and the J segment 8 bases; nucleotides outside the gene matches: 6. Germline CDR1 LGHNA, CDR2 YNFKEQ. CDR3 DNA: TGTGCCAGCAGCCCCGGACTAGCGGGAGGGCCTGACATTCAGTACTTC. Its protein product is CASSPGLAGGPDIQYF.

This chain uses TRBV19 with TRBJ1-5; D perhaps matches TRBD1 (6 bases). The V gene's germline CDR1 is LNHDA and CDR2 SQIVND (reference sequence). V was pared by 5 bases and J by 2 bases, with 13 bases between. This CDR3 has 15 residues. This chain's CDR3 is CASSWSRGGNQPQHF. Here the CDR3 DNA reads TGTGCCAGTAGTTGGTCCAGGGGTGGCAATCAGCCCCAGCATTTT.

The J gene is TRBJ1-2, the V gene TRBV20-1, with unresolved D. Germline V gives CDR1 DFQATT, CDR2 SNEGSKA (reference sequence). The CDR3 has 12 residues. Trimming took off 6 bases at V and 4 bases at J, with 12 bases between the two ends. CDR3 bases: TGCAGTGCCAGCAGTGAAAGCTATGGCTACACCTTC. Its protein is CSASSESYGYTF.

The chain couples TRBV25-1 to TRBJ1-2, with 9 bases that match TRBD1. Germline CDR1 MGHDK, CDR2 SYGVNS. The CDR3 contains 15 residues. V lost 3 bases to trimming and J lost 6 bases; unmatched junction nucleotides: 8. CDR3 residues: CASSEIDRGFHGYTF. CDR3 DNA: TGTGCCAGCAGTGAGATCGACAGGGGGTTTCATGGCTACACCTTC.

The V and J genes are TRBV2 and TRBJ2-5; 14 nucleotides line up with TRBD2. The CDR3 covers 16 residues. J lost 4 bases, V lost 6 bases, and 7 bases had no gene match. Germline CDR1 reads SNHLY; CDR2 reads FYNNEI. CDR3 nucleotide sequence: TGTGCCAGCAGGAAAGGACTAGCGGGAGGTTCAGAGACCCAGTACTTC. It specifies CASRKGLAGGSETQYF.